The 25 T cell receptor beta chains in this list originate from one sample, sequenced in a study of T cells in Graves' hyperthyroidism and ophthalmopathy. TCR beta CDR3 region amplification was performed from RNA transcripts. Primed by the HTBI set, a first-round RT-PCR was run on the TCR CDR3. MiXCR was run by TCRdb on the multiplex PCR reads, yielding one entry per CDR3 protein. The sample records more than 250,000 distinct CDR3 sequences, nearly 15% being singletons. Sequenced input: blood. The source of these receptors is a woman in her 50s with Graves' hyperthyroidism that later progressed to Graves' ophthalmopathy.

This clonotype was detected only a few times. This rearrangement joins TRBV18 to TRBJ2-4, with D possibly TRBD1 on 6 matching bases. Germline CDR1 and CDR2: KGHSH and LQKENI. The V end lost 4 bases, the J end lost 4 bases, and 17 bases lay between the germline ends. This CDR3 contains 16 residues. The CDR3 spells CASSQGRAGAKNIQYF. The CDR3 DNA is TGTGCCAGCTCACAGGGAAGGGCAGGGGCGAAAAACATTCAGTACTTC.

This clonotype has ten or more counts. This chain joins TRBV20-1 and TRBJ2-7; no clear D. V gave up 2 bases and J gave up 0 bases, with 11 bases separating them. There are 14 residues in the CDR3. Looked up from germline, CDR1 is DFQATT and CDR2 is SNEGSKA (reference sequence). CDR3 protein: CSARIPRISYEQYF. The CDR3 DNA is TGCAGTGCTAGAATCCCACGGATCTCCTACGAGCAGTACTTC.

The chain uses TRBV20-1 and TRBJ1-4; D gene unclear. Germline V gene data show CDR1 as DFQATT and CDR2 as SNEGSKA (reference sequence). The CDR3 contains 14 residues. The V end lost 6 bases, the J end lost 0 bases, and 11 bases lay between the germline ends. CDR3 amino acids: CSATLSSTNEKLFF. For the CDR3, the DNA is TGCAGTGCGACTCTCTCCTCAACTAATGAAAAACTGTTTTTT.

As for this clonotype: A read error may explain this, as a much larger clone is one base away. The chain combines TRBV12-3 or TRBV12-4 with TRBJ1-4; TRBD1 might be the D (5 bases). The CDR3 extends over 14 amino acids. The CDR3 region has the DNA TGTGCCAGCAGTCTGGGGCCGGGTAATGGAAAACTGTTTTTT. This gives the protein CASSLGPGNGKLFF.

This clonotype has ten or more counts. The chain joins TRBV29-1 to TRBJ2-2; 7 bases are a match to TRBD2. Per the germline V gene, CDR1 is SQVTM and CDR2 is ANQGSEA. This CDR3 spans 13 amino acids. V was clipped by 7 bases and J by 2 bases; unmatched bases: 4. This CDR3 is CSGGSGNTGELFF. The CDR3 bases are TGCAGCGGCGGGAGTGGTAACACCGGGGAGCTGTTTTTT.

A word on this clonotype: This sequence may be a read error, since a much larger clone differs from it by one base. The chain carries TRBV12-3 or TRBV12-4 and TRBJ2-3; no reliable D call. Trimming pared 0 bases from V and 7 bases from J, leaving 14 bases between. The CDR3 runs to 15 residues. CDR3 nucleotide sequence: TGTGCCAGCAGTTTAGCGTTAACGGCAGCAAATACGCAGTATTTT. It codes for CASSLALTAANTQYF.

This clonotype showed up many times. The rearrangement links TRBV20-1 to TRBJ2-3, with 10 nucleotides matching TRBD2. Losses at the gene ends were 3 bases for V and 2 bases for J; bases not matched to a gene: 8. The CDR3 covers 16 residues. The germline CDR1 and CDR2 sequences are DFQATT and SNEGSKA (reference sequence). Written as DNA, the CDR3 is TGCAGTGCTAGGATGGGACTAGCGTCTACCACAGATACGCAGTATTTT. Translated, it gives CSARMGLASTTDTQYF.

This clonotype was detected ten times or more. The chain has TRBV6-1 and TRBJ2-1; TRBD1 matches 9 bases. After removal of 5 bases from V and 2 bases from J, the junction contained 16 bases not matched to a gene. Per the germline V gene, CDR1 is MNHNS and CDR2 is SASEGT. This CDR3 has 19 amino acids. This CDR3 is CASSSPGTGKDYAYNEQFF. As DNA, the CDR3 is TGTGCCAGCAGTTCTCCTGGGACAGGGAAAGATTATGCCTACAATGAGCAGTTCTTC.

V and J are TRBV13 and TRBJ2-1, with D hard to call. Looked up from germline, CDR1 is PRHDT and CDR2 is FYEKMQ (reference sequence). The CDR3 is 15 amino acids. V was shortened by 3 bases and J by 0 bases, with 9 bases between the two germline ends. The CDR3: CASSFPGYSYNEQFF. The CDR3 DNA is TGTGCCAGCAGCTTCCCCGGGTACTCCTACAATGAGCAGTTCTTC.

The V gene is TRBV6-6, the J gene TRBJ2-1; 7 nucleotides match TRBD2. Trimming removed 2 bases from V and 3 bases from J; junction bases left unmatched: 1. The CDR3 runs 14 residues. Germline loops: CDR1 MNHNY, CDR2 SVGAGI (reference sequence). CDR3 residues: CASSYRTSYNEQFF. The CDR3 DNA follows: TGTGCCAGCAGTTACCGGACTAGCTACAATGAGCAGTTCTTC.

J is TRBJ1-2 and V is TRBV28; a possible D gene is TRBD1 (6 bases). Trimming shortened V by 11 bases and J by 4 bases, and 17 bases separated the two germline ends. This CDR3 has 13 residues. Germline V gene lookup returns CDR1 MDHEN and CDR2 SYDVKM. The CDR3 DNA is TGTGCCTTCGAGCAGGGGAGCCCCTATGGCTACACCTTC. It translates to CAFEQGSPYGYTF.

This clonotype was found many times. The CDR3: CASSLAPGQGWREQFF. Written as DNA, the CDR3 is TGTGCCAGCAGCTTAGCCCCGGGACAGGGGTGGAGGGAGCAGTTCTTC. The chain employs TRBV7-9 and TRBJ2-1, with TRBD1 identical over 10 bases. Germline V CDR1 and CDR2: SEHNR, FQNEAQ (reference sequence). The V segment lost 0 bases and the J segment 10 bases; nucleotides outside the gene matches: 9. The CDR3 contains 16 residues.

This clonotype has ten or more counts. The chain combines TRBV18 with TRBJ1-2; D is ambiguous. The CDR3 runs to 14 residues. Germline V CDR1 and CDR2: KGHSH, LQKENI. V lost 2 bases and J 2 bases, leaving 9 bases between the germline ends. The CDR3 DNA follows: TGTGCCAGCTCACCAGAACGGCAGAACTATGGCTACACCTTC. Translating gives CASSPERQNYGYTF.

The sample holds many counts of this clonotype. The rearrangement uses TRBV20-1 and TRBJ2-3, with TRBD2 matching over 10 bases. The junction had 11 bases not matched to a gene; V was cut back by 3 bases and J by 2 bases. The length of the CDR3 is 17 residues. Germline V gene sequence: CDR1 DFQATT, CDR2 SNEGSKA (reference sequence). The CDR3 DNA reads as TGCAGTGCTAGGCCCCTGGGACTAGCGATTTTCACAGATACGCAGTATTTT. Residues: CSARPLGLAIFTDTQYF.

This clonotype has ten or more counts. The rearrangement uses TRBV29-1 and TRBJ1-1; D is perhaps TRBD1 (5 bases). Between the trimmed V and J ends, which lost 6 bases and 0 bases, there was a span of 14 bases. Germline CDR1 reads SQVTM; CDR2 reads ANQGSEA. There are 14 residues in the CDR3. The CDR3 DNA follows: TGCAGCGTACCTGGGACGGCTTTGAACACTGAAGCTTTCTTT. Protein: CSVPGTALNTEAFF. The full variable domain, its missing parts supplied by reference TRBV29-1 and TRBJ1-1, is SAVISQKPSRDICQRGTSLTIQCQVDSQVTMMFWYRQQPGQSLTLIATANQGSEATYESGFVIDKFPISRPNLTFSTLTVSNMSPEDSSIYLCSVPGTALNTEAFFGQGTRLTVV.

This clonotype was found many times. CDR3 residues: CASSLGVRVEQFF. CDR3 nucleotides: TGTGCCAGCAGCTTAGGGGTCCGGGTGGAGCAGTTCTTC. This chain uses TRBV7-9 with TRBJ2-1; D not resolved. The germline CDR1 and CDR2 sequences are SEHNR and FQNEAQ (reference sequence). The CDR3 totals 13 residues. The V end lost 1 base, the J end lost 10 bases, and 11 bases lay between the germline ends.

This chain joins TRBV20-1 and TRBJ2-5; perhaps TRBD1 as D (6 bases). The V end lost 6 bases, the J end lost 1 base, and 15 bases lay between the germline ends. The CDR3 extends over 14 amino acids. Germline values: CDR1 DFQATT, CDR2 SNEGSKA (reference sequence). CDR3 DNA: TGCAGTGCCCCCCTAGGGGGACCCCAAGAGACCCAGTACTTC. It translates to CSAPLGGPQETQYF.

This clonotype has a count of ten or more. The chain recombines TRBV6-1 with TRBJ2-7; 9 nucleotides align to TRBD1. The V gene's germline CDR1 is MNHNS and CDR2 SASEGT. This CDR3 contains 18 residues. The ends lost 5 bases at V and 7 bases at J; junction bases unmatched: 21. The CDR3 spells CASSTPFIGTGNPLEQYF. The CDR3 DNA reads as TGTGCCAGCAGTACCCCCTTCATAGGGACAGGGAATCCTTTGGAGCAGTACTTC.

The sample holds many counts of this clonotype. This sequence may be a read error, since a much larger clone differs from it by one base. The chain combines TRBV2 with TRBJ2-7, with D unresolved. V shed 5 bases and J shed 3 bases, with 2 bases lying between them. Germline V gives CDR1 SNHLY, CDR2 FYNNEI. The CDR3 is made up of 10 amino acids. CDR3 region: CASSNYEQYF. CDR3 bases: TGTGCCAGCAGTAACTACGAGCAGTACTTC.

The gene calls are TRBV12-3 or TRBV12-4 and TRBJ2-7; TRBD2 agrees at 7 bases. With V trimmed by 6 bases and J by 4 bases, 6 bases remained unmatched. This CDR3 has 13 amino acids. CDR3 nucleotide sequence: TGTGCCAGCAGAGTCCCGGGAGGATACGAGCAGTACTTC. Translating gives CASRVPGGYEQYF.

This clonotype showed up many times. The chain recombines TRBV19 with TRBJ2-3, with D perhaps TRBD2 (6 bases). V was pared by 8 bases and J by 6 bases, with 24 bases between. Germline CDR1 reads LNHDA; CDR2 reads SQIVND (reference sequence). The CDR3 has 16 residues. The CDR3: CASHQPGDFPGDTQYF. In DNA, the CDR3 is TGTGCCAGTCACCAACCCGGGGACTTCCCTGGGGATACGCAGTATTTT.

This clonotype was counted only a few times. V gene TRBV24-1 combines with J gene TRBJ2-2, with TRBD2 identical over 7 bases. Trimming cost V 8 bases and J 6 bases; bases outside gene matches: 11. Germline V gives CDR1 KGHDR, CDR2 SFDVKD. The CDR3 runs 15 residues. This CDR3 is CATNAGLVAAGELFF. Here the CDR3 DNA reads TGTGCCACCAACGCCGGACTAGTCGCGGCCGGGGAGCTGTTTTTT.

The genes are TRBV15 and TRBJ2-5, with TRBD2 matching 13 bases. Germline V gene sequence: CDR1 LNHNV, CDR2 YYDKDF (reference sequence). The ends lost 4 bases at V and 3 bases at J; junction bases unmatched: 5. The CDR3 extends over 16 amino acids. The CDR3 sequence is CATSKGLAGEKETQYF. The CDR3 bases are TGTGCCACCAGCAAAGGACTAGCGGGAGAAAAAGAGACCCAGTACTTC.

The sample holds one count of this clonotype. The V call is TRBV10-3, the J call TRBJ1-2; TRBD1 matches at 7 bases. The CDR3 contains 13 residues. Per the germline V gene, CDR1 is ENHRY and CDR2 is SYGVKD. V was clipped by 5 bases and J by 6 bases; unmatched bases: 6. The CDR3, as DNA: TGTGCCATCAGTACAGGGGCGCGGGATGGCTACACCTTC. It is translated as CAISTGARDGYTF.

This clonotype was detected many times. The chain uses TRBV28 and TRBJ1-1, with D uncertain. Germline assignment: CDR1 MDHEN and CDR2 SYDVKM. Trimming cost V 2 bases and J 0 bases, with 10 bases left between them. The CDR3 extends over 15 amino acids. DNA for the CDR3: TGTGCCAGCAGTTTAAGCCTTCGGGTGAACACTGAAGCTTTCTTT. Residues: CASSLSLRVNTEAFF.